This T cell receptor beta chain is drawn from a study of cytomegalovirus exposure and HLA in healthy donors. PCR primers comprised 60 Vbeta and 13 Jbeta primers. Methods used by the authors: As a later analysis found, there were 80 million or so unique TCR beta chains, of which around 9.9 million were shared. TCRdb's table, derived via immunoSEQ multiplex PCR, lists solely in-frame clones and lacks some. From that table come the V and J calls and clone size; the DNA was used to work out D and trimming. The sample has some 180,000 clones, over 75% seen once. Turning to this clone: Its target is unknown.

Study-wide findings and caveats: It was shown in a later analysis that HLA-associated TCR beta chains were more clonally expanded than other, equally common chains. It was only CMV serostatus that was available as immune exposure information.

This CDR3 is 16 amino acids long. V shed 6 bases, J shed 3 bases, and the junction held 10 bases outside the gene matches. Per the germline V gene, CDR1 is LNHDA and CDR2 is SQIVND (reference sequence). The specimen sequenced was PBMCs. This TCR was recovered from a woman between 50 and 59 years old in good health and CMV-seronegative. This rearrangement joins TRBV19 to TRBJ2-2, with TRBD1 identical over 7 bases. The CDR3: CASSISRQGYTGELFF. The CDR3 DNA reads as TGTGCCAGTAGCATATCCAGACAGGGCTACACCGGGGAGCTGTTTTTT. The whole variable domain, remainder taken from reference TRBV19 and TRBJ2-2, is DGGITQSPKYLFRKEGQNVTLSCEQNLNHDAMYWYRQDPGQGLRLIYYSQIVNDFQKGDIAEGYSVSREKKESFPLTVTSAQKNPTAFYLCASSISRQGYTGELFFGEGSRLTVL.